The table lists the clone carrying this TCR beta chain with many counts. Its antigen is unidentified. This entry belongs to a study of regulatory T cells in long-lasting Graves disease. Germline V CDR1 and CDR2: DFQATT, SNEGSKA (reference sequence). This CDR3 spans 13 amino acids. V was cut by 5 bases and J by 0 bases, with 10 bases left in between. For TCR beta, libraries came from iRepertoire HTBI primers and Arm-PCR of CDR3 regions. TCRdb re-called the multiplex PCR reads through MiXCR, storing one row per CDR3 protein. In the table there are more than 400,000 distinct CDR3 sequences, 15% to 20% of which are singletons. General study points: Among samples with persistent disease, TRBV28, TRBJ1-2 and TRBJ2-5 were favored. Only a small sample size was used, which may have cut accuracy.

Regarding time point: newly diagnosed GD, antithyroid drugs for less than 3 months. There was RNA extracted from PBMCs, and the TCR library was made from it. These sequences were also reported in another study, on T cells in Graves' hyperthyroidism and ophthalmopathy. That work states: Each patient was aged 18 to 65 and had newly diagnosed hyperthyroidism of under 2 months' duration. The study based diagnoses on clinical symptoms, serum thyroxine and TRAb, thyroid ultrasound and orbital computed tomography.

The input for sequencing was peripheral blood mononuclear cells (PBMCs), taken at new diagnosis, from a patient treated with antithyroid drugs. V usage is TRBV20-1 and J usage is TRBJ1-1; no firm D call. The sequence derives from a man aged 35-49 years with Graves disease. CDR3 nucleotide sequence: TGCAGTGCTCAGAGAGAAATGAACACTGAAGCTTTCTTT. This encodes CSAQREMNTEAFF.